The T cell receptor (beta chain) described here comes from a study of CD8 T cells in ankylosing spondylitis. Broader study findings: Earlier reports found some motif variants in synovial fluid and blood in reactive arthritis. Seemingly characteristic of ankylosing spondylitis blood was a TCR beta motif consisting of about 8 highly homologous variants. The study looked at matched synovial fluid samples from ankylosing spondylitis patients. Disease-linked clones were reported to be significantly enriched there.

This clonotype was recorded many times. Its matching antigen is unknown. Construction of TCR beta libraries was performed using quantitative 5'-RACE with molecular barcodes. TCRdb itself ran the 5' RACE reads through MiXCR, one entry per CDR3 protein. The sample comprises about 440,000 distinct CDR3 sequences, under 20% of which are singletons, and 0.95% to 1.1% rests with the top ten. Trimming shortened V by 3 bases and J by 0 bases, and 6 bases separated the two germline ends. The CDR3 is 14 residues long. Germline V gives CDR1 MNHEY, CDR2 SVGAGI. The chain uses TRBV6-5 and TRBJ1-5; maybe TRBD1 (5 bases). This receptor was identified in a male donor with ankylosing spondylitis. Sequenced input: blood, either unsorted or a sorted T cell fraction (not recorded which). CDR3 residues: CASSYGGSNQPQHF. CDR3 nucleotides: TGTGCCAGCAGTTATGGGGGTAGCAATCAGCCCCAGCATTTT.